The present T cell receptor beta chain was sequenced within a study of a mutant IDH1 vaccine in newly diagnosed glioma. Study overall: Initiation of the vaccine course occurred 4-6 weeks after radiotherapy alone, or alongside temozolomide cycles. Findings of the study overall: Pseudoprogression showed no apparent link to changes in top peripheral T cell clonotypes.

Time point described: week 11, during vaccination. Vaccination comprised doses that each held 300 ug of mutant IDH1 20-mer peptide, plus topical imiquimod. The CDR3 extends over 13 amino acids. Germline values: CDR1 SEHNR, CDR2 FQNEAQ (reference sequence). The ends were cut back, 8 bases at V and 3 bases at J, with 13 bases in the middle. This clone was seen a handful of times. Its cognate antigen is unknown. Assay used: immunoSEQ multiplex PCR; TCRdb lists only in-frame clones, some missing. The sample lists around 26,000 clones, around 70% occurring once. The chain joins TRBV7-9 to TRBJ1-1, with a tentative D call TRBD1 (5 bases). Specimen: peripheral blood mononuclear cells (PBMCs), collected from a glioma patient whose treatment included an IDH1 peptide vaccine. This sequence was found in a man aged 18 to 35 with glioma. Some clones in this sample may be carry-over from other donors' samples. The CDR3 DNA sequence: TGTGCCAGCCACCAGGGAGTCTACACTGAAGCTTTCTTT. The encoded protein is CASHQGVYTEAFF.